This T cell receptor beta chain was recovered during a study of control samples from healthy donors and cancer patients (dated by TCRdb to the early 2020s). This clone was observed a few times. Its specific antigen is unknown. It has no much larger one-base neighbor in the sample; base qualities were not kept. Libraries were made using the immunoSEQ multiplex PCR assay. TCRdb stores this immuneACCESS table with in-frame sequences only. Part of the clones is absent; in the studies checked, under half of the shortfall reflects unresolved V genes, and no reason is known for the rest. Present in this sample are some 150,000 clones, 75% to 95% of which were seen just once. Approximately 3% of the sample rests with the top ten. This clonotype was sampled from a man aged 25-45 years in good health. The source material was blood.

For the CDR3, the sequence is CAWSVRAGASTGELFF. The nucleotide sequence reads as follows: TGTGCCTGGAGTGTACGGGCAGGAGCGTCCACCGGGGAGCTGTTTTTT. The receptor chain draws on TRBV30 and TRBJ2-2, with no confidently assigned D gene. The cysteine opens and the phenylalanine closes a CDR3 of 16 amino acids. The DNA shown is the 48-base CDR3, in frame from base 1. V is cut by 0 bases and J by 4 bases, and the space between the germline ends is 15 bases. CDR1 and CDR2, per the germline V gene (reference sequence), are GTSNPN and SVGIG.